This T cell receptor beta chain comes out of a study of blood T cell repertoires in COVID-19. Study context: Researchers got acute and convalescent COVID-19 samples from the United States, Italy and Spain.

The ends lost 4 bases at V and 0 bases at J; junction bases unmatched: 13. CDR3 length: 19 residues. Germline lookup yields CDR1 MGHRA and CDR2 YSYEKL. Per the original data handling: Reference gene primer amplification gave estimated nucleated cell counts. Generated by immunoSEQ multiplex PCR, the TCRdb table keeps only in-frame clones and is missing some. V, J and clone size reflect that table, while D and trimming were determined from the DNA. The data contain over 130,000 clones, around 81% of them seen just once; the ten biggest clones take up over 7%. This clone was found a few times. Input material: peripheral blood. The chain recombines TRBV4-1 with TRBJ2-3; 10 positions match TRBD1. The sequence was collected from a human donor in a cohort sampled during active COVID-19. The chain's CDR3 is CASSLSTPGQGISTDTQYF. The CDR3 DNA reads as TGCGCCAGCAGCCTCTCCACTCCGGGACAGGGGATTAGCACAGATACGCAGTATTTT.